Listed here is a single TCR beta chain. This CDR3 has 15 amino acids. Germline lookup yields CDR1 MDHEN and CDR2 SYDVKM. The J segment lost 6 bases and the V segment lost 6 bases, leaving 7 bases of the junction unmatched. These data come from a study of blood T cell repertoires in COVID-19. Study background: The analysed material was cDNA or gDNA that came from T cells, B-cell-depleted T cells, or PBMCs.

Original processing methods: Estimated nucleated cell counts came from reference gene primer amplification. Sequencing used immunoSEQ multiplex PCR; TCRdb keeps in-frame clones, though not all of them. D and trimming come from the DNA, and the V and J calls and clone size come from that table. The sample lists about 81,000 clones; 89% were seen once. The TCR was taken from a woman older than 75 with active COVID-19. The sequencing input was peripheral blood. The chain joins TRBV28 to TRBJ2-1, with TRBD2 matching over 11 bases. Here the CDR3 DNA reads TGTGCCAGCAGCGCTACCGGGACTAGCGGCAATGAGCAGTTCTTC. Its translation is CASSATGTSGNEQFF. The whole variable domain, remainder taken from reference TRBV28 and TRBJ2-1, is DVKVTQSSRYLVKRTGEKVFLECVQDMDHENMFWYRQDPGLGLRLIYFSYDVKMKEKGDIPEGYSVSREKKERFSLILESASTNQTSMYLCASSATGTSGNEQFFGPGTRLTVL.